Following are 7 T cell receptor beta chains from one sample sequenced in a study of long-term antiretroviral therapy in people with HIV. Version v3.0 of the immunoSEQ assay ran at survey level. Sequencing used immunoSEQ multiplex PCR; TCRdb keeps in-frame clones, though not all of them. This sample has fewer than 20,000 clones; approximately 89% occur once, and the top ten carry roughly a tenth. The sample consisted of unsorted PBMCs, taken 0.5 years after starting antiretroviral therapy. These TCRs come from a man aged 40-55 years with HIV.

This clone turned up a few times. The DNA of the CDR3 is TGTGCCATCAGTGAGTCCGAGGAGGGTTACTACGAGCAGTACTTC. It yields the protein CAISESEEGYYEQYF. V and J are TRBV10-3 and TRBJ2-7, with D possibly being TRBD2 (6 bases). The CDR3 covers 15 residues. Germline values: CDR1 ENHRY, CDR2 SYGVKD. Deletions cut 0 bases from V and 3 bases from J, with 12 bases between.

The chain uses TRBV7-9 and TRBJ2-1; unclear D gene. This CDR3 has 12 residues. Germline CDR1 reads SEHNR; CDR2 reads FQNEAQ (reference sequence). Trimming pared 3 bases from V and 4 bases from J, leaving 4 bases between. The CDR3 nucleotides are TGTGCCAGCAGCTTCCTTTACAATGAGCAGTTCTTC. Residues: CASSFLYNEQFF.

The V and J genes are TRBV5-4 and TRBJ2-7; D ambiguous. There are 14 residues in the CDR3. Germline values: CDR1 SGHNT, CDR2 YYREEE (reference sequence). V lost 3 bases and J 1 base, leaving 11 bases between the germline ends. The CDR3 region has the DNA TGTGCCAGCAGCTGGATGGACGGATCCTACGAGCAGTACTTC. Amino acids: CASSWMDGSYEQYF. Combining the CDR3 with reference TRBV5-4 and TRBJ2-7 gives the whole variable domain ETGVTQSPTHLIKTRGQQVTLRCSSQSGHNTVSWYQQALGQGPQFIFQYYREEENGRGNFPPRFSGLQFPNYSSELNVNALELDDSALYLCASSWMDGSYEQYFGPGTRLTVT.

The V call is TRBV27, the J call TRBJ2-7; D possibly corresponds to TRBD1 (5 bases). CDR1 is MNHEY and CDR2 is SMNVEV in the germline V gene (reference sequence). V lost 0 bases, J lost 3 bases, and 18 bases lay in between. The CDR3 consists of 17 residues. The CDR3 sequence is CASSLSGARAVNYEQYF. The CDR3 DNA reads as TGTGCCAGCAGTTTATCAGGGGCCCGGGCCGTGAACTACGAGCAGTACTTC.

The V call is TRBV7-9, the J call TRBJ1-1; maybe TRBD1 (5 bases). In germline, CDR1 is SEHNR, CDR2 FQNEAQ (reference sequence). This CDR3 is 16 amino acids long. Trimming cost V 5 bases and J 0 bases, with 16 bases left between them. CDR3 region: CASSVQEIRMNTEAFF. The CDR3 DNA reads TGTGCCAGCAGCGTACAGGAGATTCGAATGAACACTGAAGCTTTCTTT.

The chain has TRBV5-4 and TRBJ2-2; 7 positions agree with TRBD2. J was trimmed by 4 bases and V by 0 bases; bases with no gene match: 6. Germline assignment: CDR1 SGHNT and CDR2 YYREEE (reference sequence). This CDR3 has 16 residues. The CDR3 nucleotides read TGTGCCAGCAGCTTGGACGGCGGGGGAGGCACCGGGGAGCTGTTTTTT. This translates into CASSLDGGGGTGELFF.

The J gene is TRBJ2-2, the V gene TRBV20-1, with a possible D match to TRBD2 (5 bases). V shed 5 bases and J shed 13 bases, with 14 bases lying between them. The CDR3 totals 11 residues. Germline V gene sequence: CDR1 DFQATT, CDR2 SNEGSKA (reference sequence). CDR3 loop: CSARTFRGLFF. CDR3 bases: TGCAGTGCTCGGACCTTTCGGGGGCTGTTTTTT.